This T cell receptor (beta chain) is drawn from a study of long-term antiretroviral therapy in people with HIV. Overall study context: The study's earliest collections predate the 2015 immediate-ART recommendation by about a decade.

General study results and limits: Regardless of time point, clones expanded before ART dominated the repertoire.

Germline CDR1 reads LNHDA; CDR2 reads SQIVND (reference sequence). V was pared by 4 bases and J by 6 bases, with 10 bases of the junction left unmatched. This CDR3 comprises 15 residues. Survey-level immunoSEQ v3.0 assays were run. What sequencing targeted per sample was about 35,000-50,000 T-cell genomes. Produced via immunoSEQ multiplex PCR; TCRdb's table is partial and in-frame only. Of 17,000 or so clones in the sample, 80% to 85% were seen once. The study drew at least one pre-ART and at least two post-ART PBMC samples from every donor. The sample holds a few counts of this clone. As yet, its antigen is unknown.

The gene calls are TRBV19 and TRBJ2-7; 9 nucleotides align to TRBD1. The material sequenced was unsorted PBMCs, taken 0.3 years before starting antiretroviral therapy. This sequence was found in a man aged 50 or older with HIV. The DNA of the CDR3 is TGTGCCAGTAGTAACCCGGGACAGGGACTGTCCGAGCAGTACTTC. Protein sequence: CASSNPGQGLSEQYF.